The entry below describes one TCR beta chain. Its antigen is still unknown. The sample is drawn from a study of cytomegalovirus exposure and HLA in healthy donors. General study results and limits: Analysis was carried out at a later point, and it linked a missense DCLRE1C variant to TCR beta V- and J-gene trimming.

This CDR3 is 12 amino acids long. Germline V gives CDR1 SGHDN, CDR2 FVKESK. Trimming removed 1 base from V and 8 bases from J, with 9 bases in between. A multiplex PCR was run with 60 Vbeta primers and 13 Jbeta primers. The table came from immunoSEQ multiplex PCR; TCRdb's copy has only in-frame clones and leaves some out. The data show over 100,000 clones, 60% to 80% seen once. The sequence came from a male donor in good health and CMV-seropositive. The rearrangement joins TRBV14 to TRBJ2-7; D not resolved. The source material was PBMCs. CDR3 residues: CASSQVPWQQYF. The CDR3 DNA reads as TGTGCCAGCAGCCAAGTCCCATGGCAGCAGTACTTC.